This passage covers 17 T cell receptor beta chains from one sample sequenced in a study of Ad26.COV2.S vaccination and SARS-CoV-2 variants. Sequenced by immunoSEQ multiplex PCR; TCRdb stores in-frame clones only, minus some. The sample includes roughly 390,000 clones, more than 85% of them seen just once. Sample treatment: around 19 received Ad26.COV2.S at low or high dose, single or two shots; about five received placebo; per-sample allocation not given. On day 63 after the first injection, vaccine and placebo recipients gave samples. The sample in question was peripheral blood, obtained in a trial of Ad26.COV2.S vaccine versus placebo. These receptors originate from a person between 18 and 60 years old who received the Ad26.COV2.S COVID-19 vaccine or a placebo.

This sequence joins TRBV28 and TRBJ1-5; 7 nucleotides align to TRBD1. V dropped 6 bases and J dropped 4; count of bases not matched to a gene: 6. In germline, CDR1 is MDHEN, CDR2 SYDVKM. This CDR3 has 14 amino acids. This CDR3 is CASRSSGGNQPQHF. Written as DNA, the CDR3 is TGTGCCAGCAGATCCTCAGGGGGTAATCAGCCCCAGCATTTT.

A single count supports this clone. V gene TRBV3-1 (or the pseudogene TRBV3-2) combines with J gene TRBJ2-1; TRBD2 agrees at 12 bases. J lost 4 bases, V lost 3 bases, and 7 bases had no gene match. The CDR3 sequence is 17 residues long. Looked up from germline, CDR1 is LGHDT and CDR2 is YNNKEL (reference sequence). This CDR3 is CASSHKGTSGFYNEQFF. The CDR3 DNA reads TGTGCCAGCAGCCACAAGGGGACTAGCGGGTTTTACAATGAGCAGTTCTTC.

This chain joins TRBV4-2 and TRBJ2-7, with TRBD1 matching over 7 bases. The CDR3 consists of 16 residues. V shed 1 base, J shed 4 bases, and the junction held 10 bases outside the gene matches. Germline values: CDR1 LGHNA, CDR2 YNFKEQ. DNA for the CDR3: TGTGCCAGCAGCCAAGTATATGGACAGGTGGGATACGAGCAGTACTTC. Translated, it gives CASSQVYGQVGYEQYF.

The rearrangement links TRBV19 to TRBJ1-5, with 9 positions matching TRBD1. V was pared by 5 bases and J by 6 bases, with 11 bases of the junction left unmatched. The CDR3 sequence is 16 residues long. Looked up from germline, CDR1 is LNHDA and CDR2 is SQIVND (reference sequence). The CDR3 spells CASSEIQGAGVQPQHF. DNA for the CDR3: TGTGCCAGTAGTGAAATACAGGGGGCCGGGGTTCAGCCCCAGCATTTT. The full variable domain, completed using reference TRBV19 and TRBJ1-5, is DGGITQSPKYLFRKEGQNVTLSCEQNLNHDAMYWYRQDPGQGLRLIYYSQIVNDFQKGDIAEGYSVSREKKESFPLTVTSAQKNPTAFYLCASSEIQGAGVQPQHFGDGTRLSIL.

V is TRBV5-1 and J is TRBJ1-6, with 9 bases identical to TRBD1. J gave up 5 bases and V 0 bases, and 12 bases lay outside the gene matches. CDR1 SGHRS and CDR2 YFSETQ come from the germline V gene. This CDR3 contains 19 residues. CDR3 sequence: CASSLGGTGPSGNNSPLHF. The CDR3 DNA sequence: TGCGCCAGCAGCTTGGGTGGGACAGGGCCCTCGGGGAATAATTCACCCCTCCACTTT.

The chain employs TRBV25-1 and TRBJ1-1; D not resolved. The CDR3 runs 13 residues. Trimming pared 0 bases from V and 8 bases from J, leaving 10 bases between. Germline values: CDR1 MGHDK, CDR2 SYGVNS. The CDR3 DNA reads TGTGCCAGCAGTGAATATCGGGTTGGAGAAGCTTTCTTT. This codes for CASSEYRVGEAFF.

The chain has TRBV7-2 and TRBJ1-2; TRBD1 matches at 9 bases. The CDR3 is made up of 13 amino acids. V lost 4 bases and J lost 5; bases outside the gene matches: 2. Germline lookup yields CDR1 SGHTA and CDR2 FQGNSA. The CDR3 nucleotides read TGTGCCAGCAGCTCCGGACAGGGGTATGGCTACACCTTC. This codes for CASSSGQGYGYTF.

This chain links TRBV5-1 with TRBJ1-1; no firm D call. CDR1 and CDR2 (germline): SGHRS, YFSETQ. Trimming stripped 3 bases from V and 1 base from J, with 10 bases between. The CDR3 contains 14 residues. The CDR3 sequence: CASSSKTGNTEAFF. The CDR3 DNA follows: TGCGCCAGCAGCTCAAAGACGGGGAACACTGAAGCTTTCTTT.

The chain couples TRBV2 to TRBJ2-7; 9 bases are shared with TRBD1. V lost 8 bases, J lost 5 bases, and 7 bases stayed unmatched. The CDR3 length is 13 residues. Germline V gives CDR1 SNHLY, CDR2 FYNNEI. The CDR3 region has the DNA TGTGCCAGCCGCCGGGACAGGGTCAACGAGCAGTACTTC. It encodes CASRRDRVNEQYF.

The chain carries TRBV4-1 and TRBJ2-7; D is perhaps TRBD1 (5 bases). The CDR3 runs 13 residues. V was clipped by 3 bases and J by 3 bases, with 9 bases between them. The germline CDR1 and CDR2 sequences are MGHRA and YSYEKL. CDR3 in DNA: TGCGCCAGCAGCCATGACAGAGACTACGAGCAGTACTTC. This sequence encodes CASSHDRDYEQYF.

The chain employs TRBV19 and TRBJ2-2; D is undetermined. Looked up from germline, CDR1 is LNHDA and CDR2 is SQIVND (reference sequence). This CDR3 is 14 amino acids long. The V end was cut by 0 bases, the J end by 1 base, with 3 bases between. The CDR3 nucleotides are TGTGCCAGTAGTATAGAAGGGAACACCGGGGAGCTGTTTTTT. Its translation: CASSIEGNTGELFF.

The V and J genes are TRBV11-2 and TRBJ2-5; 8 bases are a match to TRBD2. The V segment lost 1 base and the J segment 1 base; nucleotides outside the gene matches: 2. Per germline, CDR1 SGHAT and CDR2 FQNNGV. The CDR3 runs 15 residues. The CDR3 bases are TGTGCCAGCAGCTTAGCGGGGGGGATCCAAGAGACCCAGTACTTC. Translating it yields CASSLAGGIQETQYF.

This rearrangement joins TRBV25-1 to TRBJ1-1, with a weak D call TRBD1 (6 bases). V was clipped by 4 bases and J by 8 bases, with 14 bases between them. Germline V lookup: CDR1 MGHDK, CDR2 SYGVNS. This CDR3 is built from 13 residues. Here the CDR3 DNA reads TGTGCCAGCAGTGTATGGGGGCAGGGGGAAGCTTTCTTT. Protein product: CASSVWGQGEAFF.

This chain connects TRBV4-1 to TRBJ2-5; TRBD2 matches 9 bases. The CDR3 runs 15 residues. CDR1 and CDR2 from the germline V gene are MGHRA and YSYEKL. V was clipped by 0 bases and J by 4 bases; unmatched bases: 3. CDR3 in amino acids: CASSQDNSGGETQYF. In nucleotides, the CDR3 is TGCGCCAGCAGCCAAGATAATAGCGGGGGAGAGACCCAGTACTTC.

The CDR3 reads CASSLGTGTSPTDTQYF. In nucleotides, the CDR3 is TGTGCCAGCAGCTTGGGGACCGGGACTAGCCCCACAGATACGCAGTATTTT. The chain uses TRBV5-4 and TRBJ2-3; TRBD2 matches 9 bases. V was clipped by 0 bases and J by 2 bases; unmatched bases: 7. The CDR3 extends over 17 amino acids. Germline V gene data show CDR1 as SGHNT and CDR2 as YYREEE (reference sequence). Full variable domain (rest looked up from reference TRBV5-4 and TRBJ2-3): ETGVTQSPTHLIKTRGQQVTLRCSSQSGHNTVSWYQQALGQGPQFIFQYYREEENGRGNFPPRFSGLQFPNYSSELNVNALELDDSALYLCASSLGTGTSPTDTQYFGPGTRLTVL.

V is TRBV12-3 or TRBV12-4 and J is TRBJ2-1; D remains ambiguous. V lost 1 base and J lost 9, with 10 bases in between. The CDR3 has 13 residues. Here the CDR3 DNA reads TGTGCCAGCAGTTTAGATCAGGCCGGTGAGCAGTTCTTC. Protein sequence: CASSLDQAGEQFF.

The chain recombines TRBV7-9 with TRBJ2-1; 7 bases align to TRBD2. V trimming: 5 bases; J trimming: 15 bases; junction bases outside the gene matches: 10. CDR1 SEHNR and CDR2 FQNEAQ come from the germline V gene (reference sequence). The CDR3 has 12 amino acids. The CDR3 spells CASSRGGLGLFF. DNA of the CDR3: TGTGCCAGCAGCCGCGGTGGACTAGGCCTGTTCTTC. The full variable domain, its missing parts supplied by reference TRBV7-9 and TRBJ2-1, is DTGVSQNPRHKITKRGQNVTFRCDPISEHNRLYWYRQTLGQGPEFLTYFQNEAQLEKSRLLSDRFSAERPKGSFSTLEIQRTEQGDSAMYLCASSRGGLGLFFGPGTRLTVL.